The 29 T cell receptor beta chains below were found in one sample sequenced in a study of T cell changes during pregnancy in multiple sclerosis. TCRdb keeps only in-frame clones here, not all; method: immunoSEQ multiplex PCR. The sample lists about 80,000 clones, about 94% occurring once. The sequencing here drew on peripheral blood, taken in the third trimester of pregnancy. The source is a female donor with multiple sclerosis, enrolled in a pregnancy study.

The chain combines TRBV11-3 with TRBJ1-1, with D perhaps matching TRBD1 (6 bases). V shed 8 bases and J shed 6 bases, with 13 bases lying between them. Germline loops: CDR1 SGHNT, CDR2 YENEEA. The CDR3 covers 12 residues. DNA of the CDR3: TGTGCCAGCCGAGGGCGGGGGCCTGAAGCTTTCTTT. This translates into CASRGRGPEAFF.

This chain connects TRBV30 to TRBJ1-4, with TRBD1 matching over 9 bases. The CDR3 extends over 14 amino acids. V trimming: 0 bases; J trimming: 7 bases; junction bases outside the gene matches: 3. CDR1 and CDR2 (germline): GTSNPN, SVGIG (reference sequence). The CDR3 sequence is CAWSVGTGFEKLFF. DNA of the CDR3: TGTGCCTGGAGTGTAGGGACAGGGTTTGAAAAACTGTTTTTT.

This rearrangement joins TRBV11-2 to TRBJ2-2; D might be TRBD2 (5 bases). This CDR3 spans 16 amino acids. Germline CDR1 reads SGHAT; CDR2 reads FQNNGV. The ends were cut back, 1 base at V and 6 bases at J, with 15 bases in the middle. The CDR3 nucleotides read TGTGCCAGCAGCTTAGTAACGGGGAATCTGGCCGGGGAGCTGTTTTTT. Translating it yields CASSLVTGNLAGELFF.

CDR3 residues: CASSDFAGTAPTDTQYF. The CDR3 coding sequence is TGTGCCAGCAGTGATTTCGCAGGGACAGCCCCCACAGATACGCAGTATTTT. The chain has TRBV6-1 and TRBJ2-3, with 7 bases identical to TRBD1. This CDR3 has 17 residues. The V gene's germline CDR1 is MNHNS and CDR2 SASEGT. With V trimmed by 3 bases and J by 2 bases, 11 bases remained unmatched.

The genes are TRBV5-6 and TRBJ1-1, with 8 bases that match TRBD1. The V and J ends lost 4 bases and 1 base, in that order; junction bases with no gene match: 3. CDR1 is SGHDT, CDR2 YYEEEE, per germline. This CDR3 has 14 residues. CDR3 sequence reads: CASSIGQGNTEAFF. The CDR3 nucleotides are TGTGCCAGCAGCATAGGACAGGGGAACACTGAAGCTTTCTTT.

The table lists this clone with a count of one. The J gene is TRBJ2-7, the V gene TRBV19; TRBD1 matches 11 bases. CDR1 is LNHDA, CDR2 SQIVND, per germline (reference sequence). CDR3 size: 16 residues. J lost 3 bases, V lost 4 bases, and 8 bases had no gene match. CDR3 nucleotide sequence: TGTGCCAGTAGTAAGCCACCGGGACAGGGGGGCTACGAGCAGTACTTC. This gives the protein CASSKPPGQGGYEQYF.

CDR3 sequence (DNA): TGTGCCAGCAGTGGAGAACAGGGGAAGCTTGCCTACGAGCAGTACTTC. Its protein is CASSGEQGKLAYEQYF. The chain combines TRBV6-1 with TRBJ2-7; TRBD1 matches 7 bases. Germline assignment: CDR1 MNHNS and CDR2 SASEGT. With 4 bases clipped from V and 2 bases from J, the junction kept 11 bases outside the gene matches. The CDR3 runs to 16 residues.

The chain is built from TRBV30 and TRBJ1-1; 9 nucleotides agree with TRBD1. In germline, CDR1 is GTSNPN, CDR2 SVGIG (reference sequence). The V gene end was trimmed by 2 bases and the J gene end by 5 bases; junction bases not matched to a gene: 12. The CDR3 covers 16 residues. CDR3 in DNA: TGTGCCTGGAGTCTAAAGGGACAGGGTCCGAGAACTGAAGCTTTCTTT. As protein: CAWSLKGQGPRTEAFF.

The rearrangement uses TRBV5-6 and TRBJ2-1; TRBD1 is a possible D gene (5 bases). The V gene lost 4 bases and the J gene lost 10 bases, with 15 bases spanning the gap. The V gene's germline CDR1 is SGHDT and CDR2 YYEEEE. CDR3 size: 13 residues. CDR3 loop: CASSDLVYREQFF. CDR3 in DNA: TGTGCCAGCAGCGATCTTGTGTACAGGGAGCAGTTCTTC.

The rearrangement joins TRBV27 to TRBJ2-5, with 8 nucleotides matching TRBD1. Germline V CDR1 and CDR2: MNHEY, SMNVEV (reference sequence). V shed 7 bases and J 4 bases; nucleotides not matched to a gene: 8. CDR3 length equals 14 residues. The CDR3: CASNPTGEVETQYF. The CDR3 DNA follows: TGTGCCAGCAATCCGACAGGGGAGGTAGAGACCCAGTACTTC.

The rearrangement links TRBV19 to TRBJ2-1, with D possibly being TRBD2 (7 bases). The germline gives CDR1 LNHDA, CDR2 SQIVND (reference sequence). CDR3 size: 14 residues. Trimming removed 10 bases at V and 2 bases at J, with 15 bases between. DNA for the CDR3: TGTGCCATCTCTGGGGGGGGCGCCTACAATGAGCAGTTCTTC. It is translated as CAISGGGAYNEQFF.

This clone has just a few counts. CDR3 loop: CSVEDPGQLGGYTF. The CDR3 coding sequence is TGCAGCGTTGAAGACCCCGGACAGCTGGGGGGCTACACCTTC. This chain joins TRBV29-1 and TRBJ1-2, with D possibly matching TRBD1 (6 bases). CDR3 length: 14 residues. Germline V gives CDR1 SQVTM, CDR2 ANQGSEA. Trimming stripped 0 bases from V and 8 bases from J, with 16 bases between.

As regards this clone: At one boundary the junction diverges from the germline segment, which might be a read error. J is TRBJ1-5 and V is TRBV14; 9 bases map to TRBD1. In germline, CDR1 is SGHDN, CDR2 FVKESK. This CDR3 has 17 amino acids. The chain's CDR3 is CASSHPRPGQGYQPQHF. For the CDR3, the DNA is TGTGCCAGCAGCCACCCCAGACCGGGACAGGGATATCAGCCACAGCATTTT. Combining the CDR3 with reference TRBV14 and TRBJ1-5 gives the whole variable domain EAGVTQFPSHSVIEKGQTVTLRCDPISGHDNLYWYRRVMGKEIKFLLHFVKESKQDESGMPNNRFLAERTGGTYSTLKVQPAELEDSGVYFCASSHPRPGQGYQPQHFGDGTRLSIL.

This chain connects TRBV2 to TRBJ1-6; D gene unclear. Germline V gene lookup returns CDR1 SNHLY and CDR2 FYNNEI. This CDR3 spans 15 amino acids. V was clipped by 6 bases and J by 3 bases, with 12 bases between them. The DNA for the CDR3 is TGTGCCAGCAGGAGGAACGGAAACTATAATTCACCCCTCCACTTT. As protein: CASRRNGNYNSPLHF.

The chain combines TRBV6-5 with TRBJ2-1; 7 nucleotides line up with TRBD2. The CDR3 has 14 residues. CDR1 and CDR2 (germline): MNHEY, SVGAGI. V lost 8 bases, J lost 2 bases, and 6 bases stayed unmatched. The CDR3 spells CASGEGTPYNEQFF. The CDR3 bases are TGTGCCAGCGGGGAGGGGACCCCCTACAATGAGCAGTTCTTC.

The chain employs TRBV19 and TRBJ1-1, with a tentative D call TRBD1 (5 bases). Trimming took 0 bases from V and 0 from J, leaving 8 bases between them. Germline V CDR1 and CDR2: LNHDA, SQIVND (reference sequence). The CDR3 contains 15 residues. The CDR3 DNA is TGTGCCAGTAGTATAGATTACAGGCTGAACACTGAAGCTTTCTTT. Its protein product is CASSIDYRLNTEAFF. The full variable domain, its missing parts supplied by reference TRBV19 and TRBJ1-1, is DGGITQSPKYLFRKEGQNVTLSCEQNLNHDAMYWYRQDPGQGLRLIYYSQIVNDFQKGDIAEGYSVSREKKESFPLTVTSAQKNPTAFYLCASSIDYRLNTEAFFGQGTRLTVV.

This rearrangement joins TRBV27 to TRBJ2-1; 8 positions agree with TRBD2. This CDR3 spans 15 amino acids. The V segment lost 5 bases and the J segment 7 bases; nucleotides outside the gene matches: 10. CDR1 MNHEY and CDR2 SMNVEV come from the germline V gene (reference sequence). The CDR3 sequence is CASSERGGGYNEQFF. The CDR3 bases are TGTGCCAGCAGTGAACGGGGCGGGGGGTATAATGAGCAGTTCTTC.

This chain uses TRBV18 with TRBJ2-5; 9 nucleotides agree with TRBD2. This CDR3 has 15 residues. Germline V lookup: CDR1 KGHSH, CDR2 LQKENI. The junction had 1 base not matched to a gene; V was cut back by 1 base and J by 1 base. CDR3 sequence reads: CASSPLAGAQETQYF. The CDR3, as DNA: TGTGCCAGCTCACCACTAGCGGGGGCCCAAGAGACCCAGTACTTC.

Written as DNA, the CDR3 is TGTGCCAGCAGCGGGACAGGGACTAGCAATCAGCCCCAGCATTTT. Its translation: CASSGTGTSNQPQHF. The chain recombines TRBV5-8 with TRBJ1-5, with TRBD1 identical over 9 bases. The CDR3 sequence is 15 residues long. CDR1 is SGHTS, CDR2 YDEGEE, per germline. The J segment lost 0 bases and the V segment lost 4 bases, leaving 2 bases of the junction unmatched.

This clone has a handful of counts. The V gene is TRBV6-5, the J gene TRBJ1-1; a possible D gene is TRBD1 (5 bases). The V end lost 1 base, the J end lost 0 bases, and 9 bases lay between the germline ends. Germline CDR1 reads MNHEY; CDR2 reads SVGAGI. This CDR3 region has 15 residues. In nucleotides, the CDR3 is TGTGCCAGCAGTTACTACCGGACAATGAACACTGAAGCTTTCTTT. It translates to CASSYYRTMNTEAFF.

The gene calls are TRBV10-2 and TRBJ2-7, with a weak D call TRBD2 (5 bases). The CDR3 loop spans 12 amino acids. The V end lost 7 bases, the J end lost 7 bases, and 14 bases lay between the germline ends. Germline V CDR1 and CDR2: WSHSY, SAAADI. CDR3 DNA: TGCGCCAGCACCCCGGGAACGAAAGAGCAGTACTTC. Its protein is CASTPGTKEQYF.

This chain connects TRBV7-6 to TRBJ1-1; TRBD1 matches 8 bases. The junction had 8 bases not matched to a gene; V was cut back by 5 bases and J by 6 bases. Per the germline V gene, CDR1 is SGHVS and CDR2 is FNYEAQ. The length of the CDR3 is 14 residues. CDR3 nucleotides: TGTGCCAGCAGCGCCACCGGGACAGGTTCTGAAGCTTTCTTT. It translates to CASSATGTGSEAFF.

CDR3 coding DNA: TGTGCCACCGGCCGGTCAGCGCTGGGAGGCAATCAGCCCCAGCATTTT. Translated: CATGRSALGGNQPQHF. The chain uses TRBV15 and TRBJ1-5; D not certain. The length of the CDR3 is 16 residues. Germline V gene data show CDR1 as LNHNV and CDR2 as YYDKDF (reference sequence). V lost 8 bases and J 2 bases, leaving 19 bases between the germline ends.

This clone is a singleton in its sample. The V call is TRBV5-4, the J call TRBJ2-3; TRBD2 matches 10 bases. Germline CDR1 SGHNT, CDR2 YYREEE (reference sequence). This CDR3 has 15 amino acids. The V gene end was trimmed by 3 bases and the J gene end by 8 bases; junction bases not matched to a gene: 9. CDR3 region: CASSSASGGASTQYF. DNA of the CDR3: TGTGCCAGCAGCTCCGCGAGCGGGGGGGCGAGTACGCAGTATTTT. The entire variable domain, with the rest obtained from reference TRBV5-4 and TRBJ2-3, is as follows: ETGVTQSPTHLIKTRGQQVTLRCSSQSGHNTVSWYQQALGQGPQFIFQYYREEENGRGNFPPRFSGLQFPNYSSELNVNALELDDSALYLCASSSASGGASTQYFGPGTRLTVL.

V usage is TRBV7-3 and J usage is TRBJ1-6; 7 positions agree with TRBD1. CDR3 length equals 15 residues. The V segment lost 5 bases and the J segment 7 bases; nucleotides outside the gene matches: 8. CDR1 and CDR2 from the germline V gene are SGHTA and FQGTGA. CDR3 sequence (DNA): TGTGCCAGCAGCGCCACAGGGGCGGGGAATTCACCCCTCCACTTT. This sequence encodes CASSATGAGNSPLHF.

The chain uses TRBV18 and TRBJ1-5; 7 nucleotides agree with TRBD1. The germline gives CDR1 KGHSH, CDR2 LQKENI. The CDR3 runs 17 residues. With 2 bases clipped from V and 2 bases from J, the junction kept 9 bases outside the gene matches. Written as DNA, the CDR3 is TGTGCCAGCTCACCAAATCCGGGGACAGCAGGCAATCAGCCCCAGCATTTT. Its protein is CASSPNPGTAGNQPQHF. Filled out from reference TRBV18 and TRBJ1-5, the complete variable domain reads NAGVMQNPRHLVRRRGQEARLRCSPMKGHSHVYWYRQLPEEGLKFMVYLQKENIIDESGMPKERFSAEFPKEGPSILRIQQVVRGDSAAYFCASSPNPGTAGNQPQHFGDGTRLSIL.

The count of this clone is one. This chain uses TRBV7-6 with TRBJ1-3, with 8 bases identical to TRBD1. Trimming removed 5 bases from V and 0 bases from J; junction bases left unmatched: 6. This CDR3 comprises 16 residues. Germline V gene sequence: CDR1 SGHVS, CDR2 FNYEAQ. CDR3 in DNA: TGTGCCAGCAGCCATGCCGGGACAGGCTCTGGAAACACCATATATTTT. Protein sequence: CASSHAGTGSGNTIYF.

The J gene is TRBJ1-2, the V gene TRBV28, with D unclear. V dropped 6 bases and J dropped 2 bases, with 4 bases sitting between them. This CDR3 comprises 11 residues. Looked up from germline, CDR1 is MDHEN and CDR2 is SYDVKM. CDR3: CASSQNYGYTF. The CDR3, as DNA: TGTGCCAGCAGCCAAAACTATGGCTACACCTTC.

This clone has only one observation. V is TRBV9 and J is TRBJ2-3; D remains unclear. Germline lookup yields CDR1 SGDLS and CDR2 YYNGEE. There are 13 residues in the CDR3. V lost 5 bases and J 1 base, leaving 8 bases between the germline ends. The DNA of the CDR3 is TGTGCCAGCAGGTATGAGGGCACAGATACGCAGTATTTT. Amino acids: CASRYEGTDTQYF.